These T cell receptor beta chains were read from a single sample in a study of blood T cell repertoires in COVID-19. Sequencing used immunoSEQ multiplex PCR; TCRdb keeps in-frame clones, though not all of them. Of some 150,000 clones listed, approximately 83% are singletons. Sequencing was performed on peripheral blood. The receptors here all came from a woman aged 55-69 years with acute or convalescent COVID-19. Both conserved end residues are part of each CDR3. D genes are given only for firm matches. Clone size is stated in some rows and not others, as once, few, many or a class when expanded.

size	V	D	J	DNA	CDR3
.	TRBV15	.	TRBJ2-7	TGTGCCACCAGCAGAGGGAGGGGCATGACCTACGAGCAGTACTTC	CATSRGRGMTYEQYF
.	TRBV5-6	.	TRBJ2-1	TGTGCCAGCAGCTCCCGGGAACGGCCCTACAATGAGCAGTTCTTC	CASSSRERPYNEQFF
.	TRBV19	TRBD1	TRBJ1-3	TGTGCCAGTAGTAATACCGGGACAGGGCACAGCTCTGGAAACACCATATATTTT	CASSNTGTGHSSGNTIYF
.	TRBV14	TRBD1	TRBJ1-1	TGTGCCAGCAGCCGTCTAACTGCTGCCGGGACAGTGAACACTGAAGCTTTCTTT	CASSRLTAAGTVNTEAFF
many	TRBV10-3	.	TRBJ2-1	TGTGCCATCAGTGAGTCCAGCAATGAGCAGTTCTTC	CAISESSNEQFF
once	TRBV10-3	TRBD2	TRBJ2-5	TGTGCCATCAGCGACGCGGGGGGGTGGACCCCGGGCCAAGAGACCCAGTACTTC	CAISDAGGWTPGQETQYF
.	TRBV19	TRBD1	TRBJ1-2	TGTGCCAGTAGTGTCCTCATTACAGGGGATGGCTACACCTTC	CASSVLITGDGYTF
.	TRBV6-1	TRBD1	TRBJ2-7	TGTGCCAGCAGTGAAATTAAGGGGGCCCTCTACGAGCAGTACTTC	CASSEIKGALYEQYF
.	TRBV18	TRBD1	TRBJ1-5	TGTGCCAGCTCACCAAGGACAGGGTTTAATCAGCCCCAGCATTTT	CASSPRTGFNQPQHF
.	TRBV13	.	TRBJ2-3	TGTGCCAGCAGCAAGACACGCACAGATACGCAGTATTTT	CASSKTRTDTQYF
.	TRBV5-6	.	TRBJ1-2	TGTGCCAGCAGCTTAGGACTAAATGAGTATGGCTACACCTTC	CASSLGLNEYGYTF
.	TRBV6-4	TRBD2	TRBJ2-1	TGTGCCAGCAGTGACTCGGGGGGGATCGTAAATGAGCAGTTCTTC	CASSDSGGIVNEQFF
.	TRBV6-5	TRBD1	TRBJ1-5	TGTGCCAGCAGTTCAGGACAGGGGGATCAGCCCCAGCATTTT	CASSSGQGDQPQHF
.	TRBV6-5	TRBD1	TRBJ1-2	TGTGCCAGCAGCGCTGGGGACAGACTGTACTATGGCTACACCTTC	CASSAGDRLYYGYTF
.	TRBV28	.	TRBJ1-5	TGTGCCAGCAGTTTACCTCAGAGACTCGATCAGCCCCAGCATTTT	CASSLPQRLDQPQHF
.	TRBV9	.	TRBJ1-2	TGTGCCAGCAGCGCCCAGGGAGGTTCTAACTATGGCTACACCTTC	CASSAQGGSNYGYTF
few	TRBV9	TRBD2	TRBJ2-5	TGTGCCAGCAGCATCTCTAGCGGGGGAAAGGGAGAGACCCAGTACTTC	CASSISSGGKGETQYF
.	TRBV14	.	TRBJ2-1	TGTGCCAGCAGCACGGTGGGGGGAATAGGGAATGAGCAGTTCTTC	CASSTVGGIGNEQFF
.	TRBV4-1	.	TRBJ1-5	TGCGCCAGCAGCCAAAATTATGGGGGGAGTCAGCCCCAGCATTTT	CASSQNYGGSQPQHF
.	TRBV6-6	TRBD1	TRBJ1-3	TGTGCCAGCAGTCGATCGGGACAGGGGAGGGGAAACACCATATATTTT	CASSRSGQGRGNTIYF
.	TRBV9	.	TRBJ1-1	TGTGCCAGCAGAAAATTCTTGAACACTGAAGCTTTCTTT	CASRKFLNTEAFF
.	TRBV6-2/TRBV6-3	.	TRBJ2-6	TGTGCCAGCAGTTACTCGCGAGGCGTCTCTGGGGCCAACGTCCTGACTTTC	CASSYSRGVSGANVLTF
.	TRBV5-1	.	TRBJ1-4	TGCGCCAGCAGCTTGGATCCTGCAACTAATGAAAAACTGTTTTTT	CASSLDPATNEKLFF
.	TRBV5-6	TRBD1	TRBJ1-3	TGTGCCAGCAGACGCACAGGGGCTTCCTCTGGAAACACCATATATTTT	CASRRTGASSGNTIYF
.	TRBV3-1/TRBV3-2	TRBD1	TRBJ2-1	TGTGCCAGCGTCCCAGGGACAGGGAGATACAATGAGCAGTTCTTC	CASVPGTGRYNEQFF
.	TRBV7-6	TRBD1	TRBJ2-6	TGTGCCAGCAGTCGGACAGGCTACTCTGGGGCCAACGTCCTGACTTTC	CASSRTGYSGANVLTF
.	TRBV7-3	TRBD2	TRBJ2-1	TGTGCCAGCAGCGCCGGCGGGGGGTCCTACAATGAGCAGTTCTTC	CASSAGGGSYNEQFF
.	TRBV5-1	TRBD2	TRBJ2-5	TGCGCCAGCAGCTATAGCGGGGCGGAGACCCAGTACTTC	CASSYSGAETQYF
.	TRBV10-3	.	TRBJ2-3	TGTGCCATCAGTGAGGGAGGGCTCCGGACAGATACGCAGTATTTT	CAISEGGLRTDTQYF
.	TRBV3-1/TRBV3-2	.	TRBJ1-4	TGTGCCAGCAGCCTAGGACAGATGAATGAAAAACTGTTTTTT	CASSLGQMNEKLFF
.	TRBV12-5	TRBD1	TRBJ1-6	TGTGCTAGTGGTTTGGTGGCAGGGGGGAATTCACCCCTCCACTTT	CASGLVAGGNSPLHF
.	TRBV7-9	.	TRBJ2-1	TGTGCCAGCAGCTTACCCTGGGGCAGGGGTGAACATGAGCAGTTCTTC	CASSLPWGRGEHEQFF
.	TRBV12-3/TRBV12-4	.	TRBJ2-2	TGTGCCAGCAGTTCTCGTGACACCGGGGAGCTGTTTTTT	CASSSRDTGELFF
.	TRBV3-1/TRBV3-2	TRBD1	TRBJ1-6	TGTGCCAGCAGCCAAGATCATGGGACAGCAAATTCACCCCTCCACTTT	CASSQDHGTANSPLHF
.	TRBV7-8	TRBD1	TRBJ1-3	TGTGCCAGCAGACTGGGACAGCTGAACACCATATATTTT	CASRLGQLNTIYF
.	TRBV24-1	TRBD1	TRBJ2-1	TGTGCCACCTCCCCGGGACAGGGGGCAATCAATGAGCAGTTCTTC	CATSPGQGAINEQFF
once	TRBV11-3	.	TRBJ2-3	TGTGCCAGCAGCCCGACAGTCACAGATACGCAGTATTTT	CASSPTVTDTQYF
.	TRBV18	.	TRBJ1-2	TGTGCCAGCTCTACACAGGGATCATTGGACTATGGCTACACCTTC	CASSTQGSLDYGYTF
.	TRBV5-6	.	TRBJ1-2	TGTGCCAGCAGACCAAGGACAGTTAACTATGGCTACACCTTC	CASRPRTVNYGYTF
.	TRBV5-1	TRBD1	TRBJ2-7	TGCGCCAGCAGCCTAGAGACAGGGTTCGGCTCCTACGAGCAGTACTTC	CASSLETGFGSYEQYF
few	TRBV9	.	TRBJ1-2	TGTGCCAGCAGCTCAGACCGCCAGGGGAGGGGTTTAGGCTACACCTTC	CASSSDRQGRGLGYTF
.	TRBV5-8	.	TRBJ2-2	TGTGCCAGCAGCTTAATCTGGGGGCCCTCCGGGGAGCTGTTTTTT	CASSLIWGPSGELFF
.	TRBV9	TRBD1	TRBJ2-6	TGTGCCAGCAGCGTAGGGACAGGGAATGCTGGGGCCAACGTCCTGACTTTC	CASSVGTGNAGANVLTF
once	TRBV6-6	TRBD1	TRBJ2-7	TGTGCCAGCGGCCATACAGGGGCTAGCTCCTACGAGCAGTACTTC	CASGHTGASSYEQYF
.	TRBV6-5	.	TRBJ1-2	TGTGCCAGCAGTTACTCGCTACAGGGACATAACTATGGCTACACCTTC	CASSYSLQGHNYGYTF